This TCR beta chain was recovered during a study of T cells in Graves' hyperthyroidism and ophthalmopathy. The length of the CDR3 is 15 residues. In germline, CDR1 is SEHNR, CDR2 FQNEAQ (reference sequence). V was clipped by 9 bases and J by 5 bases; unmatched bases: 7. Authors of the study amplified TCR beta CDR3 regions from RNA transcripts. The study used the HTBI primer set for a first-round RT-PCR of the TCR CDR3. TCRdb reanalysed the multiplex PCR reads using MiXCR and keeps one entry per CDR3 protein. The data show about 580,000 distinct CDR3 sequences, about half seen once. This sequence joins TRBV7-9 and TRBJ2-1, with TRBD2 matching over 13 bases. Source material: peripheral blood or thyroid tissue (not recorded which). The source of this sequence is a young woman with Graves' hyperthyroidism. The CDR3 DNA reads TGTGCCAGTAGTTTCGGGACTAGCGGGAACAATGAGCAGTTCTTC. Translated: CASSFGTSGNNEQFF.